Each of the 8 T cell receptor beta chains below was sequenced from the same sample in a study of blood T cell repertoires in COVID-19. Sequencing was performed with immunoSEQ multiplex PCR; in TCRdb, only in-frame clones are kept and a portion is missing. The table lists some 97,000 clones, roughly 92% of them singletons, with about 2.2% in the top ten. Sequencing was performed on peripheral blood. The receptor set was obtained from a man between 50 and 59 years old with active COVID-19.

The chain has TRBV19 and TRBJ1-5, with 8 bases lining up with TRBD1. V lost 5 bases, J lost 5 bases, and 14 bases stayed unmatched. The CDR3 contains 17 residues. Germline lookup yields CDR1 LNHDA and CDR2 SQIVND (reference sequence). As DNA, the CDR3 is TGTGCCAGTAGTCCCCGATCCGGGACAGGACAGTATCAGCCCCAGCATTTT. Its translation: CASSPRSGTGQYQPQHF. The entire variable domain, with the rest obtained from reference TRBV19 and TRBJ1-5, is as follows: DGGITQSPKYLFRKEGQNVTLSCEQNLNHDAMYWYRQDPGQGLRLIYYSQIVNDFQKGDIAEGYSVSREKKESFPLTVTSAQKNPTAFYLCASSPRSGTGQYQPQHFGDGTRLSIL.

The rearrangement joins TRBV7-2 to TRBJ1-2; 7 bases align to TRBD1. After removal of 5 bases from V and 2 bases from J, the junction contained 2 bases not matched to a gene. From germline, CDR1 is SGHTA and CDR2 FQGNSA. This CDR3 spans 13 amino acids. CDR3 sequence (DNA): TGTGCCAGCAGCCGGGACAGAAACTATGGCTACACCTTC. It codes for CASSRDRNYGYTF.

The genes are TRBV11-3 and TRBJ2-3; 12 nucleotides agree with TRBD1. The germline V gene encodes CDR1 SGHNT and CDR2 YENEEA. Unmatched junction bases numbered 9, after V lost 6 bases and J lost 8 bases. The CDR3 covers 15 residues. The DNA for the CDR3 is TGTGCCAGCAGAGGGACAGGGGGCGAGTTTGGTACGCAGTATTTT. Translation: CASRGTGGEFGTQYF.

The chain employs TRBV11-3 and TRBJ1-1, with D tentatively TRBD1 (5 bases). This CDR3 contains 16 residues. CDR1 is SGHNT and CDR2 is YENEEA in the germline V gene. V gave up 2 bases and J gave up 6 bases, with 19 bases separating them. The DNA for the CDR3 is TGTGCCAGCAGCTTAAACGGAGTCAGCCCGGGGGCTGAAGCTTTCTTT. This translates into CASSLNGVSPGAEAFF.

The table lists this clone with a count of one. The chain employs TRBV7-9 and TRBJ1-2, with no clear D. Germline V gives CDR1 SEHNR, CDR2 FQNEAQ (reference sequence). V was cut by 1 base and J by 7 bases, with 4 bases left in between. The CDR3 runs 11 residues. This CDR3 reads CASSLVFGYTF. CDR3 DNA sequence: TGTGCCAGCAGCTTAGTATTTGGCTACACCTTC.

This clone was seen a few times. V gene TRBV2 combines with J gene TRBJ2-4; D not certain. CDR1 SNHLY and CDR2 FYNNEI come from the germline V gene. V was cut by 4 bases and J by 0 bases, with 7 bases left in between. CDR3 length: 14 amino acids. Written as DNA, the CDR3 is TGTGCCAGCAGTGTCGGGTTAGCCAAAAACATTCAGTACTTC. Amino acids: CASSVGLAKNIQYF. Full variable domain (outside the CDR3, taken from reference TRBV2 and TRBJ2-4): EPEVTQTPSHQVTQMGQEVILRCVPISNHLYFYWYRQILGQKVEFLVSFYNNEISEKSEIFDDQFSVERPDGSNFTLKIRSTKLEDSAMYFCASSVGLAKNIQYFGAGTRLSVL.

The chain is built from TRBV4-1 and TRBJ1-1, with a tentative D call TRBD1 (5 bases). The CDR3 contains 16 residues. Germline V gene lookup returns CDR1 MGHRA and CDR2 YSYEKL. Trimming left V 0 bases short and J 1 base short, with 12 bases between. The CDR3 protein is CASSQDQGVRNTEAFF. The CDR3 DNA reads as TGCGCCAGCAGCCAAGATCAAGGGGTGAGGAACACTGAAGCTTTCTTT.

This sequence joins TRBV25-1 and TRBJ2-1, with D perhaps TRBD1 (6 bases). With 6 bases removed from V and 6 bases from J, the gap between germline ends came to 15 bases. The CDR3 totals 14 residues. Germline V gene sequence: CDR1 MGHDK, CDR2 SYGVNS. CDR3 amino acids: CASRETGFFNEQFF. The CDR3 DNA reads TGTGCCAGCAGAGAGACAGGATTTTTCAATGAGCAGTTCTTC.